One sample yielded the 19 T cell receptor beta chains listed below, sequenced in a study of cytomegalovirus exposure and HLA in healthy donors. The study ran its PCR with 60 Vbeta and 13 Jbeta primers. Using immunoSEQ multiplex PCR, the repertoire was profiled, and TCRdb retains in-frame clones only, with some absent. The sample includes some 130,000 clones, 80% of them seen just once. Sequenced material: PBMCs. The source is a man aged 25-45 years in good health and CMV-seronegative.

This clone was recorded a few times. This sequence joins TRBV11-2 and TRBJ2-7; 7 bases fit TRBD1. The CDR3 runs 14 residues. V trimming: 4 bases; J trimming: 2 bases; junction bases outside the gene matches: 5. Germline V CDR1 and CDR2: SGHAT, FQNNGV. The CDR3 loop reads CASSSGDSPYEQYF. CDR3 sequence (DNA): TGTGCCAGCAGCTCCGGGGACAGTCCCTACGAGCAGTACTTC.

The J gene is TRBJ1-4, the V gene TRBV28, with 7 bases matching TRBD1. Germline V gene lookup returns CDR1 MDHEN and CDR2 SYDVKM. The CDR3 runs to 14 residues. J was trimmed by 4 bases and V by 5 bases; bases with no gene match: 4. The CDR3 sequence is CASSGTASNEKLFF. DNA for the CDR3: TGTGCCAGCAGTGGGACAGCCAGTAATGAAAAACTGTTTTTT.

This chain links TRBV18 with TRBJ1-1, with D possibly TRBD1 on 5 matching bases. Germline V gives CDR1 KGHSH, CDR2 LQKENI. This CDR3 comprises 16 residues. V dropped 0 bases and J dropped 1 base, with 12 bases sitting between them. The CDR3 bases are TGTGCCAGCTCACCACCGCTTCGGGGGAGGAACACTGAAGCTTTCTTT. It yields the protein CASSPPLRGRNTEAFF.

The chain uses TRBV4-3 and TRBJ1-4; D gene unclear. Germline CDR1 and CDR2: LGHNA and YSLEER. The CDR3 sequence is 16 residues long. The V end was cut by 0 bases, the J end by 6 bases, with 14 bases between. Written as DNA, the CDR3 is TGCGCCAGCAGCCAAGATACCGGAGGATGGGATGAAAAACTGTTTTTT. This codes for CASSQDTGGWDEKLFF.

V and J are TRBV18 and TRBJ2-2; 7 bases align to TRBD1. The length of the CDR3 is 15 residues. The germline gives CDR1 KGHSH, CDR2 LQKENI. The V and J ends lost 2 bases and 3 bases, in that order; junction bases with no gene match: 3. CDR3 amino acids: CASSPGTAYTGELFF. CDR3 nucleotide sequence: TGTGCCAGCTCACCAGGGACAGCTTACACCGGGGAGCTGTTTTTT.

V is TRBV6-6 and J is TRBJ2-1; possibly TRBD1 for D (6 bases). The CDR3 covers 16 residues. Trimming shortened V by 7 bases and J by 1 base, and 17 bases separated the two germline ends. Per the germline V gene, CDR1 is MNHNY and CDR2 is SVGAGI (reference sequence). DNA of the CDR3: TGTGCCAGCAACCCTGACAGGTTCCCTTCCTACAATGAGCAGTTCTTC. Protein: CASNPDRFPSYNEQFF.

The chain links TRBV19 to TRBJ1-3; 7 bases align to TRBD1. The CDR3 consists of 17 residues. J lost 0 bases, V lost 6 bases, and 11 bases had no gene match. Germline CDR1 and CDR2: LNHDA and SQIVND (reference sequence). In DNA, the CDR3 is TGTGCCAGTAGCCATCGACAGGGCAGCAGCTCTGGAAACACCATATATTTT. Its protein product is CASSHRQGSSSGNTIYF.

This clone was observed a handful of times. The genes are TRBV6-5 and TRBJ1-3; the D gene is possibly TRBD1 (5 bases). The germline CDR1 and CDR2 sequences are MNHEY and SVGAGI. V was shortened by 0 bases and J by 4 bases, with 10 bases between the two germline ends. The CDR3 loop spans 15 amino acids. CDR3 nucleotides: TGTGCCAGCAGTTACTCTATCAGGGCAGGAAACACCATATATTTT. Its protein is CASSYSIRAGNTIYF.

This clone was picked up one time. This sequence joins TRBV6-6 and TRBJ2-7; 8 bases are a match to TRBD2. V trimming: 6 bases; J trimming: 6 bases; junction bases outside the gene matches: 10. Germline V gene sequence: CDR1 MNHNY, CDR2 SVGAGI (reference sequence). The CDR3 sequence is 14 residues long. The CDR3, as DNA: TGTGCCAGCAGCCCAACTAGCGGCGGTTTCGAGCAGTACTTC. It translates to CASSPTSGGFEQYF.

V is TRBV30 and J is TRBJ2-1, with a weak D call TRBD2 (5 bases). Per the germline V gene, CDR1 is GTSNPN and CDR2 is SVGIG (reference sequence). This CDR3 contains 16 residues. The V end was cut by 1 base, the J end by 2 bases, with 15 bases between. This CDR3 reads CAWSGGGSTTYNEQFF. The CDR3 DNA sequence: TGTGCCTGGAGTGGGGGTGGGAGTACCACCTACAATGAGCAGTTCTTC. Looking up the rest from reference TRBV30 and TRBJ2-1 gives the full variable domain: SQTIHQWPATLVQPVGSPLSLECTVEGTSNPNLYWYRQAAGRGLQLLFYSVGIGQISSEVPQNLSASRPQDRQFILSSKKLLLSDSGFYLCAWSGGGSTTYNEQFFGPGTRLTVL.

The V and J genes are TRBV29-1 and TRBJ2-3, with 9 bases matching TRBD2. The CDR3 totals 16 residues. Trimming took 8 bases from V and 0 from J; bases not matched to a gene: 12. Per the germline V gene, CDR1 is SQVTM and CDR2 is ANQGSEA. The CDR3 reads CSILAGAGVSTDTQYF. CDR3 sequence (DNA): TGCAGCATATTAGCGGGAGCGGGGGTTAGCACAGATACGCAGTATTTT.

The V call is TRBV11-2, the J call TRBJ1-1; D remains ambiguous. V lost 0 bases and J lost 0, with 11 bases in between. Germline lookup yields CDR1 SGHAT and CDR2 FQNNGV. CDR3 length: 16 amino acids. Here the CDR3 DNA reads TGTGCCAGCAGCTTAGATCCGGGATACATGAACACTGAAGCTTTCTTT. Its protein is CASSLDPGYMNTEAFF.

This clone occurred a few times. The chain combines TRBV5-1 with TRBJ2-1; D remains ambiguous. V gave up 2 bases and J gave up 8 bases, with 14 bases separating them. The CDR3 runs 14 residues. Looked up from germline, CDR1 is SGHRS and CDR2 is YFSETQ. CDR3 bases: TGCGCCAGCAGCTTACGAGGAGATTCGGATGAGCAGTTCTTC. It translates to CASSLRGDSDEQFF.

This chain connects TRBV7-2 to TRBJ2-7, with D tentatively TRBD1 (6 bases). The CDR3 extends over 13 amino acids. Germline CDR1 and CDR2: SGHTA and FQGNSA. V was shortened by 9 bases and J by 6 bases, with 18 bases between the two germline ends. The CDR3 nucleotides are TGTGCCAGTGAGGGGGAACCCGGCTCCGAGCAGTACTTC. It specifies CASEGEPGSEQYF. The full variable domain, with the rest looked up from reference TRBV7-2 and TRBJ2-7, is GAGVSQSPSNKVTEKGKDVELRCDPISGHTALYWYRQSLGQGLEFLIYFQGNSAPDKSGLPSDRFSAERTGGSVSTLTIQRTQQEDSAVYLCASEGEPGSEQYFGPGTRLTVT.

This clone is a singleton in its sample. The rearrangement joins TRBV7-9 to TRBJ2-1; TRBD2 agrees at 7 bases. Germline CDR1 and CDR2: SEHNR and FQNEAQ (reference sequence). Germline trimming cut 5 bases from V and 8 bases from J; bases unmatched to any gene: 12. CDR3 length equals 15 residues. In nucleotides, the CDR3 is TGTGCCAGCAGCCCCGACCTAGCGGAAGCTTATGAGCAGTTCTTC. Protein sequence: CASSPDLAEAYEQFF.

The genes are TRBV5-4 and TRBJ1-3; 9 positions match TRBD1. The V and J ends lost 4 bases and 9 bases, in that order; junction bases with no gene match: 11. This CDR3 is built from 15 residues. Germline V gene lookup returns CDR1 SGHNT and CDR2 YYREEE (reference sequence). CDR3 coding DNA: TGTGCCAGCAGCCCCGGCGGGGGACAGGGTTTCACCATATATTTT. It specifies CASSPGGGQGFTIYF.

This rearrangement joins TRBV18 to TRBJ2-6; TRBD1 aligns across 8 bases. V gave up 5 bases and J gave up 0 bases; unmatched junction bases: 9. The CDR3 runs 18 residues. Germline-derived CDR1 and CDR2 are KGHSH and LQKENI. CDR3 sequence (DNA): TGTGCCAGCTCATTCTCCGGGACAGGCTTCTCTGGGGCCAACGTCCTGACTTTC. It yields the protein CASSFSGTGFSGANVLTF. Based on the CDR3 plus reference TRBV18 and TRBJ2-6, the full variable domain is NAGVMQNPRHLVRRRGQEARLRCSPMKGHSHVYWYRQLPEEGLKFMVYLQKENIIDESGMPKERFSAEFPKEGPSILRIQQVVRGDSAAYFCASSFSGTGFSGANVLTFGAGSRLTVL.

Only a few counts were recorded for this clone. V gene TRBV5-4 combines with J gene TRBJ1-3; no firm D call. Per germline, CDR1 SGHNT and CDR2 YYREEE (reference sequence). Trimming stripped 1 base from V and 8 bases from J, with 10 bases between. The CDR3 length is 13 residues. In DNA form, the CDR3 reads TGTGCCAGCAGCTTGAACTATCGAGACACCATATATTTT. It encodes CASSLNYRDTIYF. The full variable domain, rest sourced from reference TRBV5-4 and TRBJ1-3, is ETGVTQSPTHLIKTRGQQVTLRCSSQSGHNTVSWYQQALGQGPQFIFQYYREEENGRGNFPPRFSGLQFPNYSSELNVNALELDDSALYLCASSLNYRDTIYFGEGSWLTVV.

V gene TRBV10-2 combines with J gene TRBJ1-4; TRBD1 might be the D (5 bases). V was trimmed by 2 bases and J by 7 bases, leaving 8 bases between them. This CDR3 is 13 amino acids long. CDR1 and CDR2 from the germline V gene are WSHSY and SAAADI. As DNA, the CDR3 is TGCGCCAGCAGTGAGGCCGGGGGTGAAAAACTGTTTTTT. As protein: CASSEAGGEKLFF.